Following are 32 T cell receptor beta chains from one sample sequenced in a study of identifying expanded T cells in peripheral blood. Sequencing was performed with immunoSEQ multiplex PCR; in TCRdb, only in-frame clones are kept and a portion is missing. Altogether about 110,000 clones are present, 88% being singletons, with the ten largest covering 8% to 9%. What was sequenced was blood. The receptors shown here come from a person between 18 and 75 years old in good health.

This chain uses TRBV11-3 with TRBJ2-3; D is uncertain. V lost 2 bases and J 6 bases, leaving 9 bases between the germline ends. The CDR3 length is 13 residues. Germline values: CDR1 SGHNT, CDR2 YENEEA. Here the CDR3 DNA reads TGTGCCAGCAGCTTAATGTGGCGGGATACGCAGTATTTT. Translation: CASSLMWRDTQYF.

This CDR3 reads CASSPSGQPRNEQFF. DNA for the CDR3: TGTGCCAGCAGCCCCAGCGGGCAACCAAGAAATGAGCAGTTCTTC. The gene calls are TRBV7-7 and TRBJ2-1, with D maybe TRBD2 (6 bases). This CDR3 contains 15 residues. Germline V CDR1 and CDR2: SSHAT, FNYEAQ (reference sequence). V shed 5 bases and J shed 7 bases, with 18 bases lying between them.

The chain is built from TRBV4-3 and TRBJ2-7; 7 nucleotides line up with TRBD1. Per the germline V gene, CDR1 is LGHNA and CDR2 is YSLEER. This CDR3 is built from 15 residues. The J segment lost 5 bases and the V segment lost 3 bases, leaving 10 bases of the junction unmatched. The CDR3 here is CASSQTNGQVHEQYF. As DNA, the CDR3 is TGCGCCAGCAGCCAGACGAACGGACAGGTCCACGAGCAGTACTTC.

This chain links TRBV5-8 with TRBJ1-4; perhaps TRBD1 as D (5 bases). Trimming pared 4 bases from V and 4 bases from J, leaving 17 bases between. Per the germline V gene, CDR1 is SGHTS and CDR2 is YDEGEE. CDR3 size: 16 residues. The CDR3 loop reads CASSAHRDLSNEKLFF. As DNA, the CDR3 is TGTGCCAGCAGCGCCCACCGGGACTTAAGTAATGAAAAACTGTTTTTT.

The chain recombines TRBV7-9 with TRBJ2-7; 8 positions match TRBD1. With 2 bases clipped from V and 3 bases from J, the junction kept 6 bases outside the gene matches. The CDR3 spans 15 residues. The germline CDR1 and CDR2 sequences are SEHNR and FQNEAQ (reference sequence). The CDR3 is CASSLSGGDNYEQYF. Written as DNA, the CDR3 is TGTGCCAGCAGCTTATCAGGGGGCGATAACTACGAGCAGTACTTC.

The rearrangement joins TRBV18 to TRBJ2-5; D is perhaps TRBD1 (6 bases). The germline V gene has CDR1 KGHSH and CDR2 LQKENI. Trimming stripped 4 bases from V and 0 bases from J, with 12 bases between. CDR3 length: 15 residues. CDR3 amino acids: CASSQRTEYQETQYF. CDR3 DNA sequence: TGTGCCAGCTCACAACGGACAGAGTACCAAGAGACCCAGTACTTC.

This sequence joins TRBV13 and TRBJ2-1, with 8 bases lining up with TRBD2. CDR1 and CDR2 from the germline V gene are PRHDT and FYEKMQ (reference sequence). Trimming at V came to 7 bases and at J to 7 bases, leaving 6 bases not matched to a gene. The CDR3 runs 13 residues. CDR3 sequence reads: CASISGGGNEQFF. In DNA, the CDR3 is TGTGCCAGCATTTCGGGAGGGGGGAATGAGCAGTTCTTC.

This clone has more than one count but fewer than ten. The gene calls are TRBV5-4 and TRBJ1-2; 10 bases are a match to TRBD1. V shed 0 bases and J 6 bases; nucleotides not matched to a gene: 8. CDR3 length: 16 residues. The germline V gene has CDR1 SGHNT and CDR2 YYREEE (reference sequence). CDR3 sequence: CASSLEDRDRGHGYTF. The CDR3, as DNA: TGTGCCAGCAGCTTGGAAGATCGGGACAGGGGTCATGGCTACACCTTC.

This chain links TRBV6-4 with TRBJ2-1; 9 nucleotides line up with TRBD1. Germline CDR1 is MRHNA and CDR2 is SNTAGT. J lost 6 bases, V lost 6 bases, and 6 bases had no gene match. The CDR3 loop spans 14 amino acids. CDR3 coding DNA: TGTGCCAGCAGCAGGACAGGGGATTCCAATGAGCAGTTCTTC. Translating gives CASSRTGDSNEQFF.

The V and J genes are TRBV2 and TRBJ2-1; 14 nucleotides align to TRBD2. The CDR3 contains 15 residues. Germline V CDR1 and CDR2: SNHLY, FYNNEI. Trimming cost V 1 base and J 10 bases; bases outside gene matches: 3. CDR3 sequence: CASSEGLAGGPEQFF. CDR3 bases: TGTGCCAGCAGTGAAGGACTAGCGGGAGGGCCAGAGCAGTTCTTC.

CDR3 in amino acids: CASKGPGSYEQYF. The CDR3 bases are TGTGCCTCAAAAGGTCCGGGATCCTACGAGCAGTACTTC. The V call is TRBV27, the J call TRBJ2-7; perhaps TRBD2 as D (5 bases). Trimming took 11 bases from V and 1 from J, leaving 15 bases between them. Germline CDR1 MNHEY, CDR2 SMNVEV (reference sequence). This CDR3 region has 13 residues.

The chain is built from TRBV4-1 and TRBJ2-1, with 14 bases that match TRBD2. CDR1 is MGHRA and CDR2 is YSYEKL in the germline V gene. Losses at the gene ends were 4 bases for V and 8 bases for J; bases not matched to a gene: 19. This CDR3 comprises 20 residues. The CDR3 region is CASSPELFTPPGLAGDEQFF. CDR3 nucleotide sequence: TGCGCCAGCAGCCCCGAGCTGTTCACTCCTCCGGGACTAGCGGGAGATGAGCAGTTCTTC.

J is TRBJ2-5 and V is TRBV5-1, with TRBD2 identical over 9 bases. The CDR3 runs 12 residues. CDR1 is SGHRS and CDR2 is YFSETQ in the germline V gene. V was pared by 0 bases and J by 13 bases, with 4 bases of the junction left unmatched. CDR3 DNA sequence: TGCGCCAGCAGCTTGGGAGCGGGGGGCCCGTACTTC. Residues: CASSLGAGGPYF.

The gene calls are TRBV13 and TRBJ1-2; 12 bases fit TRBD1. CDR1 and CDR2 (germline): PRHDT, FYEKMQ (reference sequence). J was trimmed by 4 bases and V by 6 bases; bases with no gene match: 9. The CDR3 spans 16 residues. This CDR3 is CASSRTGTGGSYGYTF. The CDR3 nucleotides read TGTGCCAGCAGTCGCACCGGGACAGGGGGCTCCTATGGCTACACCTTC.

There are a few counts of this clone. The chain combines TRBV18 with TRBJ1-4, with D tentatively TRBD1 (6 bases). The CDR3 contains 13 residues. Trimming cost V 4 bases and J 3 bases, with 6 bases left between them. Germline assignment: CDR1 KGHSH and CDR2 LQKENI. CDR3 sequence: CASSRTANEKLFF. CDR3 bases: TGTGCCAGCTCACGGACAGCTAATGAAAAACTGTTTTTT.

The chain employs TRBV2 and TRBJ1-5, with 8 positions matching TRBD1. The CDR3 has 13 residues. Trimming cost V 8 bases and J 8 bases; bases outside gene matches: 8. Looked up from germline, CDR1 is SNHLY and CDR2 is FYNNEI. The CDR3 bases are TGTGCCAGCCGGCCGGACAGGGTAAAGCCCCAGCATTTT. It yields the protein CASRPDRVKPQHF. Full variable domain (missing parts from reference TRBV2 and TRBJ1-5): EPEVTQTPSHQVTQMGQEVILRCVPISNHLYFYWYRQILGQKVEFLVSFYNNEISEKSEIFDDQFSVERPDGSNFTLKIRSTKLEDSAMYFCASRPDRVKPQHFGDGTRLSIL.

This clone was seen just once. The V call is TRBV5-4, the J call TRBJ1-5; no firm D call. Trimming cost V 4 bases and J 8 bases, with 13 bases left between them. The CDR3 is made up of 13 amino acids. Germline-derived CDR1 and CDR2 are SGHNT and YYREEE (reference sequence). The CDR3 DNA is TGTGCCAGCAGCGGCGGTCCTGTGGAGCCCCAGCATTTT. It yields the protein CASSGGPVEPQHF.

CDR3 protein: CASSANRGTEAFF. The CDR3, as DNA: TGTGCCAGCAGCGCAAACAGGGGAACTGAAGCTTTCTTT. The V call is TRBV14, the J call TRBJ1-1, with TRBD1 matching over 7 bases. The CDR3 loop spans 13 amino acids. V lost 5 bases and J lost 5; bases outside the gene matches: 5. Germline CDR1 SGHDN, CDR2 FVKESK.

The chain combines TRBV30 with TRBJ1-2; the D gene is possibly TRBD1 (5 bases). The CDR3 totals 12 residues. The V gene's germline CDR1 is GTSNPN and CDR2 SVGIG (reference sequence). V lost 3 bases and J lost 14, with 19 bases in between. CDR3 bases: TGTGCCTGGAGGGCCGGGGGGGGAAAAGGGACCTTC. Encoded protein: CAWRAGGGKGTF.

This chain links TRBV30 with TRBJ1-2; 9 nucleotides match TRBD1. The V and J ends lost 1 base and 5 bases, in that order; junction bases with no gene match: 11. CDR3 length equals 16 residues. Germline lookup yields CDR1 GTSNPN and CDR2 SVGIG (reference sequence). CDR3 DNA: TGTGCCTGGAGTGCAGCCGGGACAGGGATGGTATATGGCTACACCTTC. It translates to CAWSAAGTGMVYGYTF.

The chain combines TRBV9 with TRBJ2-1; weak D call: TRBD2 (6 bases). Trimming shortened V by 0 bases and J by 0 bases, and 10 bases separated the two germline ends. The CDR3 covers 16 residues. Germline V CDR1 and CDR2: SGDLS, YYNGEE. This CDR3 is CASSVGLRDSYNEQFF. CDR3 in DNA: TGTGCCAGCAGCGTAGGCCTGCGGGACTCCTACAATGAGCAGTTCTTC.

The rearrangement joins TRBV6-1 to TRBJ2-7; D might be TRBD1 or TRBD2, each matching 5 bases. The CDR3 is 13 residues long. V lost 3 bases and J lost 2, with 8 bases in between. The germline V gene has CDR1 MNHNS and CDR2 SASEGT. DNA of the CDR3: TGTGCCAGCAGTGAGGTGGGGGCCTACGAGCAGTACTTC. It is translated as CASSEVGAYEQYF.

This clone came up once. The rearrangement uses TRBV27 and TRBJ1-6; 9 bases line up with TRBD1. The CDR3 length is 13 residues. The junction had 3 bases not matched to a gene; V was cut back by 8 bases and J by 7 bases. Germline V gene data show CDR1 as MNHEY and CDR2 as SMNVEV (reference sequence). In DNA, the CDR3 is TGTGCCAGCTGTGGGACAGGGAATTCACCCCTCCACTTT. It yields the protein CASCGTGNSPLHF.

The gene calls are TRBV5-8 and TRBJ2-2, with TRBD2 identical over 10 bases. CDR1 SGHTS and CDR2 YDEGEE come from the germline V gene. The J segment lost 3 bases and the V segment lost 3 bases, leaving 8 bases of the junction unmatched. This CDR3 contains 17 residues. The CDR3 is CASSWTLAGDYTGELFF. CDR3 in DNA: TGTGCCAGCAGCTGGACCCTAGCGGGAGATTACACCGGGGAGCTGTTTTTT. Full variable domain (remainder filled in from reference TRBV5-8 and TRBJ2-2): EAGVTQSPTHLIKTRGQQATLRCSPISGHTSVYWYQQALGLGLQFLLWYDEGEERNRGNFPPRFSGRQFPNYSSELNVNALELEDSALYLCASSWTLAGDYTGELFFGEGSRLTVL.

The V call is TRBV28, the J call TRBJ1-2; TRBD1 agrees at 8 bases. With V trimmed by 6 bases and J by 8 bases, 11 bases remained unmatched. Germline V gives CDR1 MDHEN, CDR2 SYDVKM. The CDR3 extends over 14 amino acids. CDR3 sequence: CASSLDRGARGYTF. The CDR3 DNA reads TGTGCCAGCAGCTTAGACAGGGGCGCAAGGGGCTACACCTTC.

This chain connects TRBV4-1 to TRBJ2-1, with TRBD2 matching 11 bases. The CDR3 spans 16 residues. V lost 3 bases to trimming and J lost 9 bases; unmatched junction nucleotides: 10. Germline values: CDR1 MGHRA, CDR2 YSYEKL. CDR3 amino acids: CASSQALAGDPREQFF. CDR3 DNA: TGCGCCAGCAGCCAGGCACTAGCGGGAGATCCTCGTGAGCAGTTCTTC.

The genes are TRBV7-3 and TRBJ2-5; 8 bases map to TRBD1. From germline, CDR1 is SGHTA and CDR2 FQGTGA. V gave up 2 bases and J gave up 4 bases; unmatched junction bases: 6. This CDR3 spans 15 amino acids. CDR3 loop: CASSLGQGIGETQYF. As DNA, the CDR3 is TGTGCCAGCAGCTTAGGACAGGGAATTGGAGAGACCCAGTACTTC.

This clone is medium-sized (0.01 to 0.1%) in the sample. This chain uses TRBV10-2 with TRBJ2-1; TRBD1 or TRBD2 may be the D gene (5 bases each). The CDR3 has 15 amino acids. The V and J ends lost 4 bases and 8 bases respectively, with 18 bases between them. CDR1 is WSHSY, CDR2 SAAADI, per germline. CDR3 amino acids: CASSGVVGVGDEQFF. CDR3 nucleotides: TGCGCCAGCAGTGGGGTTGTCGGGGTAGGGGATGAGCAGTTCTTC.

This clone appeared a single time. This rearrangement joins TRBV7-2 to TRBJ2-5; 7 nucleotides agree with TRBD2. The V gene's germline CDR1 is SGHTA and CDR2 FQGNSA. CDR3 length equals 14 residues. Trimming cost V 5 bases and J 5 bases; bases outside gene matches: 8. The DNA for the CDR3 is TGTGCCAGCAGCGTTGGGGGGGTGCGGGAGACCCAGTACTTC. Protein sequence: CASSVGGVRETQYF.

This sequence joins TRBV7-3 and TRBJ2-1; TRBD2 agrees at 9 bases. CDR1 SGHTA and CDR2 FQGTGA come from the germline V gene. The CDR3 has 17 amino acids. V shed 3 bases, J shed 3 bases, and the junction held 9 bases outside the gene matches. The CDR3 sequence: CASSFFPAGGGYNEQFF. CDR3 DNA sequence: TGTGCCAGCAGCTTCTTCCCAGCGGGAGGCGGCTACAATGAGCAGTTCTTC.

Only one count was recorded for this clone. The CDR3 loop is CASSVTLIQHNRDPGSYGYTF. The CDR3 nucleotides read TGCGCCAGCAGCGTGACCCTTATTCAACACAATCGGGACCCGGGAAGCTATGGCTACACCTTC. The chain has TRBV5-1 and TRBJ1-2; weak D call: TRBD1 (5 bases). The germline V gene has CDR1 SGHRS and CDR2 YFSETQ. V lost 4 bases to trimming and J lost 4 bases, with 35 bases between them. The CDR3 totals 21 residues.

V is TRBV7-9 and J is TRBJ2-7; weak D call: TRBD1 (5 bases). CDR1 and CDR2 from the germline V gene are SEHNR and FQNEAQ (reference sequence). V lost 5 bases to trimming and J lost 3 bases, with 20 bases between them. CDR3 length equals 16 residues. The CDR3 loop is CASSGLYRSSYYEQYF. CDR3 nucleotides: TGTGCCAGCAGCGGCCTCTACAGGAGCTCCTACTACGAGCAGTACTTC.